This T cell receptor (beta chain) emerged from a study of shared clonotypes between healthy human individuals (TCRdb year 2020). For context, the study as a whole: Three men and a couple of women, aged 18 to 49 years, made up the cohort. Libraries were prepared and TCR repertoires were sequenced by different laboratories using diverse techniques, in order to increase sequencing depth and limit assay-specific biases. Per donor, leukapheresis produced somewhere between about 0.8 and 9.5 billion PBMCs. For each donor, CD4 naive and CD4 memory were each given three plates, CD8 naive was given two plates, and CD8 memory was given one plate. Blood TCR repertoires of about 5 healthy adults were deeply sequenced to estimate repertoire size and the extent of clonotype sharing between individuals.

Overall study outcomes, separate from this receptor: Sampling was limited to blood, and TCR repertoires in tissue likely differ from TCR repertoires in blood. Because the study included only a small number of donors, the genetic and exposure-history diversity represented was limited. Clonotypes shared by all four sorted-subset donors showed higher generation probabilities than non-shared clonotypes. Pairwise subsampling led to the expectation that sequencing depth would affect the degree of clonotype sharing among donors. Incomplete sequencing was indicated by rarefaction of sorted-subset datasets, despite the large sequencing depth. Naive subsets generally had larger estimated clonotype richness than memory subsets. About 5% of naive CD4, 3% to 3.5% of naive CD8, approximately 2.2% of memory CD4, and 0.35% to 0.4% of memory CD8 clonotypes were shared across four donors.

TCR CDR3 regions were amplified from genomic DNA by multiplex PCR using the deep immunoSEQ assay. For each cell subset, the extracted genomic DNA was distributed evenly across all wells of several immunoSEQ 96-well plates, and each plate served as one replicate. Each replicate PCR for sorted subsets received 200 ng genomic DNA, equal to tens of thousands of T cell genomes. The purified libraries were quantified using a Qubit 3.0 fluorometer, sized with a Bioanalyzer 2100, and then quantified again using the KAPA Library Quantification kit. Every immunoSEQ 96-well plate was sequenced on a dedicated single-read 150-cycle Illumina NextSeq 550 flow cell. Processing in the source paper ran as follows. Because only junctional sequences without quality scores were contained in the immunoSEQ output, filtering matching that applied to full-length reads could not be performed. Sequences were annotated with PyIR, a Python wrapper for IgBLAST v1.9, using IMGT germline references to assign V/J genes and CDR3. Any read was removed if the V/J assignment was weak (E-value above 1e-6), the CDR3 was missing, or the read contained stop codons, out-of-frame junctions, or ambiguous translated residues. A V3J clonotype was defined by an identical inferred V gene, J gene, and CDR3 amino acid sequence. The percentage overlap between two repertoires was calculated by dividing the number of shared unique clonotypes by the size of the smaller repertoire. Three approaches were used to assess repertoire richness: RTK rarefaction, the Chao1 estimator, and Recon v2.1 estimates of unobserved clonotypes. Generation probabilities were computed with OLGA for all TCRbeta clonotypes obtained by the gDNA method from several donors. Drawn from immuneACCESS, this table holds only the in-frame rearrangements with V and J called that TCRdb kept. Clones are partly lost; checked studies trace under half to an unresolved V gene and leave the rest unexplained. That table gives V, J and clone size, and the DNA gave D and trimming. The sample table shows a few hundred thousand clones, and around 67% are seen once. The ten biggest clones cover roughly a tenth of the sample.

With regard to this clone: Its antigen is currently not known. No much larger clonotype is one base removed from it; base qualities were not supplied.

Healthy HIV-negative adults with no recently reported acute infections or vaccinations were included as donors. Every donor was a Caucasian adult living in Nashville, Tennessee, USA. CD4+ T cells were enriched through magnetic negative selection, after which naive cells were positively selected on CD45RA and the remaining negative fraction served as the memory subset. After blood collection by leukapheresis, PBMCs were isolated using Ficoll-Histopaque density gradient centrifugation and then cryopreserved in the vapor phase of liquid nitrogen. Analytical flow cytometry was used to check the purity and quantity of each magnetically sorted T cell population. Genomic DNA was isolated from each sorted fraction and quantified by UV absorbance on a Nanodrop 2000c. Inclusive of the bounding cysteine and phenylalanine, the CDR3 is 14 residues long. Kept here is only the CDR3 DNA, which spans 42 bases and is read in frame from base 1. V is pared back by 5 bases and J by 3 bases, with 10 bases lying between the germline termini. From the germline V gene, CDR1 is MNHEY and CDR2 is SVGAGI.

This sequence uses TRBV6-5 and TRBJ2-2; too little of a D gene remains to name it. This clonotype was obtained from a man aged 25 to 40 in good health. Input material: memory CD4+ T cells sorted from blood. What this sample's cell subset or site label stands for: CD45RA-negative fraction. The CDR3: CASSPRRYTGELFF. Read as DNA, the sequence is TGTGCCAGCAGTCCGCGAAGATACACCGGGGAGCTGTTTTTT.